This entry lists 25 T cell receptor beta chains sequenced from one sample in a study of OX40 agonist ivuxolimab in advanced cancers. TCRdb's copy holds only in-frame clones and misses some; the assay was immunoSEQ multiplex PCR. The sample lists about 79,000 clones; less than 95% were seen once. The sample was CD4+ or CD8+ T cells sorted from blood, taken in a trial of the OX40 agonist ivuxolimab. The receptor set was obtained from an adult with an advanced solid tumor such as melanoma, head and neck, liver or kidney cancer.

The rearrangement joins TRBV4-1 to TRBJ2-2; D might be TRBD1 (6 bases). From germline, CDR1 is MGHRA and CDR2 YSYEKL. Trimming left V 3 bases short and J 0 bases short, with 8 bases between. CDR3 length equals 15 residues. This CDR3 is CASSQGTPNTGELFF. CDR3 in DNA: TGCGCCAGCAGCCAGGGGACACCGAACACCGGGGAGCTGTTTTTT.

The chain uses TRBV19 and TRBJ1-1, with D maybe TRBD1 (6 bases). CDR3 size: 13 residues. Germline V gene data show CDR1 as LNHDA and CDR2 as SQIVND (reference sequence). V was shortened by 4 bases and J by 3 bases, with 9 bases between the two germline ends. DNA of the CDR3: TGTGCCAGTAGTAATCGGGGGCACACTGAAGCTTTCTTT. Amino acids: CASSNRGHTEAFF. The entire variable domain, with the rest obtained from reference TRBV19 and TRBJ1-1, is as follows: DGGITQSPKYLFRKEGQNVTLSCEQNLNHDAMYWYRQDPGQGLRLIYYSQIVNDFQKGDIAEGYSVSREKKESFPLTVTSAQKNPTAFYLCASSNRGHTEAFFGQGTRLTVV.

V usage is TRBV7-9 and J usage is TRBJ1-2; 7 bases map to TRBD1. Germline V gene lookup returns CDR1 SEHNR and CDR2 FQNEAQ (reference sequence). V lost 5 bases and J lost 7; bases outside the gene matches: 7. This CDR3 region has 13 residues. The CDR3 here is CASSPRTGLGYTF. The CDR3 nucleotides read TGTGCCAGCAGCCCCAGGACAGGCCTTGGCTACACCTTC.

This sequence joins TRBV6-1 and TRBJ2-7; unclear D gene. Per the germline V gene, CDR1 is MNHNS and CDR2 is SASEGT. Trimming removed 3 bases at V and 10 bases at J, with 4 bases between. CDR3 length equals 9 residues. In DNA form, the CDR3 reads TGTGCCAGCAGTGAGGGTCAGTACTTC. It codes for CASSEGQYF.

V and J are TRBV5-6 and TRBJ1-2; the D is unclear. Germline lookup yields CDR1 SGHDT and CDR2 YYEEEE. Trimming stripped 5 bases from V and 3 bases from J, with 11 bases between. This CDR3 is built from 13 residues. The CDR3 region is CASRSGVYYGYTF. For the CDR3, the DNA is TGTGCCAGCAGGTCGGGAGTTTACTATGGCTACACCTTC. The variable domain in full, with the rest retrieved from reference TRBV5-6 and TRBJ1-2, is DAGVTQSPTHLIKTRGQQVTLRCSPKSGHDTVSWYQQALGQGPQFIFQYYEEEERQRGNFPDRFSGHQFPNYSSELNVNALLLGDSALYLCASRSGVYYGYTFGSGTRLTVV.

This rearrangement joins TRBV4-1 to TRBJ1-1; 9 bases agree with TRBD1. CDR3 size: 14 residues. V was pared by 0 bases and J by 11 bases, with 7 bases of the junction left unmatched. The germline gives CDR1 MGHRA, CDR2 YSYEKL. Here the CDR3 DNA reads TGCGCCAGCAGCCAAGATGGCGCCGGGACAGGGGCTTTCTTT. Translation: CASSQDGAGTGAFF.

This clone appeared a single time. The chain links TRBV4-1 to TRBJ2-7; 8 bases fit TRBD1. This CDR3 region has 15 residues. With V trimmed by 4 bases and J by 7 bases, 12 bases remained unmatched. In germline, CDR1 is MGHRA, CDR2 YSYEKL. In DNA form, the CDR3 reads TGCGCCAGCAGCCGAACAGGGGGTCCCTACGTTGAGCAGTACTTC. Translation gives CASSRTGGPYVEQYF.

The sample holds one count of this clone. The chain links TRBV4-1 to TRBJ2-7; 8 positions match TRBD1. Trimming cost V 4 bases and J 4 bases; bases outside gene matches: 9. CDR1 and CDR2 from the germline V gene are MGHRA and YSYEKL. The CDR3 totals 15 residues. The CDR3 loop is CASSLIWDRKYEQYF. The CDR3 DNA sequence: TGCGCCAGCAGCCTTATATGGGACAGGAAATACGAGCAGTACTTC.

This clone was recorded once. V is TRBV15 and J is TRBJ2-4, with TRBD1 matching over 11 bases. J lost 8 bases, V lost 0 bases, and 15 bases had no gene match. This CDR3 spans 19 amino acids. The V gene's germline CDR1 is LNHNV and CDR2 YYDKDF (reference sequence). The CDR3 reads CATSRDPARTGGLSYIQYF. As DNA, the CDR3 is TGTGCCACCAGCAGAGACCCTGCTCGGACAGGGGGCTTGTCGTACATTCAGTACTTC.

This chain connects TRBV4-1 to TRBJ1-3; TRBD1 is a possible D gene (5 bases). Looked up from germline, CDR1 is MGHRA and CDR2 is YSYEKL. CDR3 length equals 17 residues. V lost 1 base and J 0 bases, leaving 13 bases between the germline ends. The CDR3, as DNA: TGCGCCAGCAGCCAAGTAATACGGACAAGCTCTGGAAACACCATATATTTT. This encodes CASSQVIRTSSGNTIYF.

CDR3 sequence (DNA): TGTGCCAGTAGTCCTAGCGGGGCTGGCACAGATACGCAGTATTTT. This encodes CASSPSGAGTDTQYF. This chain uses TRBV19 with TRBJ2-3; TRBD2 aligns across 9 bases. The CDR3 consists of 15 residues. Germline values: CDR1 LNHDA, CDR2 SQIVND (reference sequence). The V gene end was trimmed by 5 bases and the J gene end by 1 base; junction bases not matched to a gene: 4. The complete variable domain, with remaining parts taken from reference TRBV19 and TRBJ2-3, reads DGGITQSPKYLFRKEGQNVTLSCEQNLNHDAMYWYRQDPGQGLRLIYYSQIVNDFQKGDIAEGYSVSREKKESFPLTVTSAQKNPTAFYLCASSPSGAGTDTQYFGPGTRLTVL.

This CDR3 is CASSQGTSGRADTQYF. The DNA for the CDR3 is TGCGCCAGCAGCCAAGGGACTAGCGGGAGAGCAGATACGCAGTATTTT. This chain connects TRBV4-3 to TRBJ2-3, with 13 nucleotides matching TRBD2. This CDR3 is 16 amino acids long. Trimming took 1 base from V and 4 from J; bases not matched to a gene: 2. CDR1 and CDR2 from the germline V gene are LGHNA and YSLEER.

The chain carries TRBV23-1 and TRBJ2-7; 9 nucleotides match TRBD1. TRBV23-1 carries the ORF label, with uncertain function. The CDR3 runs to 15 residues. The J segment lost 3 bases and the V segment lost 6 bases, leaving 9 bases of the junction unmatched. Here the CDR3 reads CASSLGDREFYEQYF. The CDR3 bases are TGCGCCAGCAGCCTGGGGGACAGGGAATTCTACGAGCAGTACTTC.

The rearrangement joins TRBV7-9 to TRBJ2-1, with 8 positions matching TRBD2. Germline lookup yields CDR1 SEHNR and CDR2 FQNEAQ (reference sequence). V was clipped by 5 bases and J by 6 bases; unmatched bases: 12. The CDR3 consists of 16 residues. In DNA form, the CDR3 reads TGTGCCAGCAGCAGAGGACTAGCCCTTGGGCTCAATGAGCAGTTCTTC. It codes for CASSRGLALGLNEQFF.

The chain recombines TRBV4-1 with TRBJ2-3; D is possibly TRBD2 (5 bases). CDR3 length equals 14 residues. Germline loops: CDR1 MGHRA, CDR2 YSYEKL. The V end was cut by 0 bases, the J end by 6 bases, with 10 bases between. CDR3 region: CASSQEVEVDTQYF. The CDR3 region has the DNA TGCGCCAGCAGCCAAGAGGTGGAGGTGGATACGCAGTATTTT.

This chain uses TRBV27 with TRBJ1-2; TRBD1 might be the D (6 bases). Germline loops: CDR1 MNHEY, CDR2 SMNVEV (reference sequence). The CDR3 runs to 16 residues. Trimming removed 2 bases at V and 6 bases at J, with 19 bases between. The CDR3 DNA sequence: TGTGCCAGCAGTTTACAGGTGTCACAGGGAGATCATGGCTACACCTTC. As protein: CASSLQVSQGDHGYTF.

This clone is medium-sized. The rearrangement uses TRBV6-1 and TRBJ1-6; D remains ambiguous. CDR3 length equals 15 residues. Germline CDR1 reads MNHNS; CDR2 reads SASEGT. V was shortened by 2 bases and J by 7 bases, with 12 bases between the two germline ends. CDR3 sequence: CASSERGSPNSPLHF. CDR3 in DNA: TGTGCCAGCAGTGAACGCGGGAGCCCCAATTCACCCCTCCACTTT.

This chain joins TRBV7-9 and TRBJ2-1; 8 nucleotides match TRBD2. Germline CDR1 SEHNR, CDR2 FQNEAQ (reference sequence). V trimming: 4 bases; J trimming: 10 bases; junction bases outside the gene matches: 15. The CDR3 consists of 16 residues. The CDR3 loop reads CASSYSGLANEGEQFF. The CDR3 DNA is TGTGCCAGCAGCTATTCCGGACTAGCTAATGAAGGAGAGCAGTTCTTC.

This clone came up once. This rearrangement joins TRBV6-1 to TRBJ2-7; possible D gene TRBD2, 6 bases. The CDR3 has 15 amino acids. Germline CDR1 is MNHNS and CDR2 is SASEGT. Between the trimmed V and J ends, which lost 6 bases and 3 bases, there was a span of 18 bases. CDR3 coding DNA: TGTGCCAGCAGCGCACGGGGGAACACGATCTACGAGCAGTACTTC. It specifies CASSARGNTIYEQYF.

This chain uses TRBV14 with TRBJ2-1, with 12 bases lining up with TRBD2. Trimming cost V 0 bases and J 7 bases; bases outside gene matches: 7. This CDR3 spans 17 amino acids. Looked up from germline, CDR1 is SGHDN and CDR2 is FVKESK. The CDR3 sequence: CASSQDLGLAGGNEQFF. CDR3 DNA sequence: TGTGCCAGCAGCCAAGATCTTGGTCTAGCGGGGGGGAATGAGCAGTTCTTC.

J is TRBJ2-4 and V is TRBV27, with 7 bases matching TRBD2. This CDR3 contains 12 residues. J gave up 9 bases and V 7 bases, and 6 bases lay outside the gene matches. Germline V gene sequence: CDR1 MNHEY, CDR2 SMNVEV (reference sequence). This chain's CDR3 is CASKISGGIQYF. CDR3 DNA sequence: TGTGCCAGCAAGATCTCGGGGGGCATTCAGTACTTC.

This chain uses TRBV15 with TRBJ1-1; weak D call: TRBD1 (5 bases). There are 15 residues in the CDR3. Trimming left V 4 bases short and J 0 bases short, with 12 bases between. CDR1 and CDR2 (germline): LNHNV, YYDKDF (reference sequence). The CDR3 region is CATSTPGVMNTEAFF. Here the CDR3 DNA reads TGTGCCACCAGCACCCCGGGGGTAATGAACACTGAAGCTTTCTTT.

This sequence joins TRBV9 and TRBJ1-3; D call uncertain. Trimming took 4 bases from V and 1 from J, leaving 15 bases between them. Germline CDR1 and CDR2: SGDLS and YYNGEE. The CDR3 has 16 amino acids. Here the CDR3 DNA reads TGTGCCAGCAGCATCTCGAGGGAAATTTCTGGAAACACCATATATTTT. It encodes CASSISREISGNTIYF. Supplemented by reference TRBV9 and TRBJ1-3, the full variable domain reads DSGVTQTPKHLITATGQRVTLRCSPRSGDLSVYWYQQSLDQGLQFLIQYYNGEERAKGNILERFSAQQFPDLHSELNLSSLELGDSALYFCASSISREISGNTIYFGEGSWLTVV.

The rearrangement joins TRBV7-2 to TRBJ1-4; weak D call: TRBD1 (6 bases). Germline V gene data show CDR1 as SGHTA and CDR2 as FQGNSA. V was trimmed by 1 base and J by 8 bases, leaving 11 bases between them. The CDR3 has 14 residues. The CDR3 protein is CASSLVGAGEKLFF. The CDR3, as DNA: TGTGCCAGCAGCTTAGTGGGGGCGGGGGAAAAACTGTTTTTT.

The chain couples TRBV9 to TRBJ1-1; no definite D call. Germline CDR1 and CDR2: SGDLS and YYNGEE. The V end lost 4 bases, the J end lost 2 bases, and 9 bases lay between the germline ends. This CDR3 contains 13 residues. The CDR3 loop is CASSPPLNTEAFF. The CDR3, as DNA: TGTGCCAGCAGCCCTCCTTTAAACACTGAAGCTTTCTTT. Looking up the rest from reference TRBV9 and TRBJ1-1 gives the full variable domain: DSGVTQTPKHLITATGQRVTLRCSPRSGDLSVYWYQQSLDQGLQFLIQYYNGEERAKGNILERFSAQQFPDLHSELNLSSLELGDSALYFCASSPPLNTEAFFGQGTRLTVV.